These 11 T cell receptor beta chains were all obtained from the same sample, sequenced in a study of shared clonotypes between healthy human individuals. Data came from immunoSEQ multiplex PCR; TCRdb stores just in-frame clones and leaves some out. Among about 380,000 clones, approximately 97% were seen once, and the ten largest hold approximately 0.32%. Sequenced sample: memory CD8+ T cells sorted from blood. Subset defined: CD45RO+ cells pooled with CCR7-negative TemRA cells. Every receptor here comes from a man aged 25-45 years in good health.

The CDR3 DNA follows: TGTGCCAGCAGTTTCAGGGGGCGCGGCAATCAGCCCCAGCATTTT. It specifies CASSFRGRGNQPQHF. The chain employs TRBV28 and TRBJ1-5, with 8 nucleotides matching TRBD1. With V trimmed by 3 bases and J by 2 bases, 3 bases remained unmatched. This CDR3 has 15 residues. CDR1 MDHEN and CDR2 SYDVKM come from the germline V gene. The whole variable domain, filled in from reference TRBV28 and TRBJ1-5, reads DVKVTQSSRYLVKRTGEKVFLECVQDMDHENMFWYRQDPGLGLRLIYFSYDVKMKEKGDIPEGYSVSREKKERFSLILESASTNQTSMYLCASSFRGRGNQPQHFGDGTRLSIL.

This chain links TRBV5-1 with TRBJ2-4; 10 nucleotides match TRBD1. CDR1 and CDR2 from the germline V gene are SGHRS and YFSETQ. The CDR3 loop spans 15 amino acids. V lost 0 bases, J lost 8 bases, and 5 bases stayed unmatched. The CDR3: CASSLGTGGLDIQYF. The DNA of the CDR3 is TGCGCCAGCAGCTTGGGGACAGGGGGTTTGGACATTCAGTACTTC. Based on the CDR3 plus reference TRBV5-1 and TRBJ2-4, the full variable domain is KAGVTQTPRYLIKTRGQQVTLSCSPISGHRSVSWYQQTPGQGLQFLFEYFSETQRNKGNFPGRFSGRQFSNSRSEMNVSTLELGDSALYLCASSLGTGGLDIQYFGAGTRLSVL.

This rearrangement joins TRBV7-3 to TRBJ2-7; possible D gene TRBD1, 5 bases. Germline values: CDR1 SGHTA, CDR2 FQGTGA. The ends were cut back, 5 bases at V and 6 bases at J, with 14 bases in the middle. This CDR3 region has 13 residues. The CDR3 nucleotides read TGTGCCAGCAGCCCCGCCCAGGGCGGCGAGCAGTACTTC. It translates to CASSPAQGGEQYF.

The chain joins TRBV7-9 to TRBJ2-1, with D perhaps being TRBD1 or TRBD2 (5 bases each). Per the germline V gene, CDR1 is SEHNR and CDR2 is FQNEAQ (reference sequence). The CDR3 spans 15 residues. The germline V and J ends were trimmed by 7 bases and 7 bases, with 20 bases remaining between them. CDR3 DNA sequence: TGTGCCAGCATTCTAGAGCCGGGACCAAGAAATGAGCAGTTCTTC. This codes for CASILEPGPRNEQFF.

This clone was found once. The chain links TRBV7-9 to TRBJ2-5; 7 bases align to TRBD2. V shed 2 bases, J shed 1 base, and the junction held 13 bases outside the gene matches. This CDR3 is 18 amino acids long. Looked up from germline, CDR1 is SEHNR and CDR2 is FQNEAQ (reference sequence). The CDR3 DNA follows: TGTGCCAGCAGCTTAAGTCCCATCTGGGGAGGGTTCCAAGAGACCCAGTACTTC. This encodes CASSLSPIWGGFQETQYF.

J is TRBJ2-3 and V is TRBV7-9, with TRBD2 matching 12 bases. Per the germline V gene, CDR1 is SEHNR and CDR2 is FQNEAQ (reference sequence). The CDR3 is 19 amino acids. The V gene end was trimmed by 3 bases and the J gene end by 3 bases; junction bases not matched to a gene: 13. The CDR3 protein is CASSFPTSGRTEGTDTQYF. The DNA for the CDR3 is TGTGCCAGCAGCTTCCCGACTAGCGGGAGAACTGAGGGGACAGATACGCAGTATTTT.

The V call is TRBV10-3, the J call TRBJ2-5; 8 nucleotides align to TRBD1. This CDR3 is 13 amino acids long. J lost 5 bases, V lost 4 bases, and 3 bases had no gene match. Germline V gene sequence: CDR1 ENHRY, CDR2 SYGVKD. The CDR3 region has the DNA TGTGCCATCAGTGGCGCAGGGGGCGAGACCCAGTACTTC. This gives the protein CAISGAGGETQYF.

The rearrangement joins TRBV2 to TRBJ2-2; 10 nucleotides agree with TRBD2. This CDR3 contains 16 residues. Trimming took 4 bases from V and 5 from J; bases not matched to a gene: 7. CDR1 and CDR2 from the germline V gene are SNHLY and FYNNEI. CDR3: CASSGSSGSRTGELFF. CDR3 sequence (DNA): TGTGCCAGCAGTGGGTCTAGCGGGAGCAGGACCGGGGAGCTGTTTTTT.

The chain is built from TRBV10-3 and TRBJ2-4, with TRBD2 as a possible D gene (5 bases). The germline gives CDR1 ENHRY, CDR2 SYGVKD. Trimming removed 0 bases from V and 0 bases from J, with 12 bases in between. The CDR3 is 17 residues long. This chain's CDR3 is CAISESEAAPAKNIQYF. The CDR3, as DNA: TGTGCCATCAGTGAGTCGGAGGCTGCGCCAGCCAAAAACATTCAGTACTTC.

V is TRBV18 and J is TRBJ2-1; 13 positions match TRBD2. CDR1 and CDR2 from the germline V gene are KGHSH and LQKENI. The J segment lost 14 bases and the V segment lost 2 bases, leaving 6 bases of the junction unmatched. The CDR3 contains 14 residues. CDR3: CASSPSGLAGMEFF. CDR3 DNA sequence: TGTGCCAGCTCACCATCGGGACTAGCGGGAATGGAGTTCTTC.

V gene TRBV28 combines with J gene TRBJ2-4; either TRBD1 or TRBD2 may fit D (5 bases each). The CDR3 is made up of 16 amino acids. In germline, CDR1 is MDHEN, CDR2 SYDVKM. Trimming removed 6 bases at V and 6 bases at J, with 21 bases between. The DNA for the CDR3 is TGTGCCAGCAGCCCCATGGGTAGCGTGGGACCAAACATTCAGTACTTC. Translated: CASSPMGSVGPNIQYF.